One sample yielded the 6 T cell receptor beta chains listed below, sequenced in a study of T cells in Graves' hyperthyroidism and ophthalmopathy. RNA transcripts provided the source from which TCR beta CDR3 regions were amplified. A first-round RT-PCR of the TCR CDR3 used the HTBI primer set. TCRdb analysed the multiplex PCR reads with MiXCR anew, one entry per CDR3 protein. The sample lists around 300,000 distinct CDR3 sequences, 12% to 15% occurring once. The sample consisted of blood. The receptors here all came from a woman aged 40 to 55 with Graves' ophthalmopathy.

This clonotype was seen a few times. V usage is TRBV4-2 and J usage is TRBJ2-7; D possibly uses TRBD1 or TRBD2 (6 bases each). Trimming took off 4 bases at V and 3 bases at J, with 19 bases between the two ends. The CDR3 contains 16 residues. Germline values: CDR1 LGHNA, CDR2 YNFKEQ. This CDR3 reads CASSLLGGGAGYEQYF. Here the CDR3 DNA reads TGTGCCAGCAGCCTCCTAGGGGGAGGAGCGGGCTACGAGCAGTACTTC.

This clonotype was seen at least ten times. The J gene is TRBJ2-3, the V gene TRBV20-1; no reliable D call. Germline V lookup: CDR1 DFQATT, CDR2 SNEGSKA (reference sequence). The CDR3 contains 13 residues. Trimming stripped 0 bases from V and 3 bases from J, with 7 bases between. CDR3 nucleotide sequence: TGCAGTGCTAGAGATTCGAGAACAGATACGCAGTATTTT. It specifies CSARDSRTDTQYF.

This clonotype has a count of ten or more. The chain has TRBV12-3 or TRBV12-4 and TRBJ1-2, with 8 bases identical to TRBD1. CDR3 size: 15 residues. V shed 6 bases, J shed 7 bases, and the junction held 13 bases outside the gene matches. The CDR3 DNA is TGTGCCAGCAGCCAAAACCGGGACAGGACGGGTGGCTACACCTTC. It yields the protein CASSQNRDRTGGYTF.

This rearrangement joins TRBV2 to TRBJ2-3, with D unclear. There are 17 residues in the CDR3. The germline gives CDR1 SNHLY, CDR2 FYNNEI. Trimming took off 1 base at V and 5 bases at J, with 19 bases between the two ends. The CDR3 DNA sequence: TGTGCCAGCAGTGAAGGGGATGGAGTTCTAGGAGTAGATACGCAGTATTTT. It specifies CASSEGDGVLGVDTQYF.

This clonotype was counted at least ten times. This chain connects TRBV12-3 or TRBV12-4 to TRBJ1-2; no clear D. The CDR3 is made up of 13 amino acids. Trimming cost V 1 base and J 6 bases, with 9 bases left between them. CDR3 protein: CASSLVLGNGYTF. The CDR3 DNA reads as TGTGCCAGCAGTTTAGTGTTGGGGAATGGCTACACCTTC.

There are a few counts of this clonotype. This may arise from a read error, as a much more abundant clone is one base away. Likely a read error: the CDR3 ends without its conserved phenylalanine or tryptophan. V gene TRBV2 combines with J gene TRBJ2-7; TRBD2 agrees at 12 bases. J was trimmed by 5 bases and V by 5 bases; bases with no gene match: 7. CDR1 and CDR2 from the germline V gene are SNHLY and FYNNEI. This CDR3 has 15 amino acids. As DNA, the CDR3 is TGTGCCAGCAGTCTAGGACTAGCGGGGTTCAACGAGCAGTACCTC. It codes for CASSLGLAGFNEQYL.